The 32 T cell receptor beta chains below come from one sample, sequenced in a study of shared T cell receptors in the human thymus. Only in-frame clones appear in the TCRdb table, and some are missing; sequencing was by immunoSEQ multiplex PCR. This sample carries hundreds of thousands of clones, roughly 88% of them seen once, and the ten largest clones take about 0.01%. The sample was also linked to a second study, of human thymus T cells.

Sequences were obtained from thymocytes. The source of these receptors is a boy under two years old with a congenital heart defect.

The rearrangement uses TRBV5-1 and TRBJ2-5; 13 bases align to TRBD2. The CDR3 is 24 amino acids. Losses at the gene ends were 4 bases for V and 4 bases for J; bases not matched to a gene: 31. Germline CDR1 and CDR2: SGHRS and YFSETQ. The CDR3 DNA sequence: TGCGCCAGCAGCCCTCTGGGTTCAACCAGGACTAGCGGGAGATTAGGGGCATTGGGAGAGACCCAGTACTTC. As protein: CASSPLGSTRTSGRLGALGETQYF.

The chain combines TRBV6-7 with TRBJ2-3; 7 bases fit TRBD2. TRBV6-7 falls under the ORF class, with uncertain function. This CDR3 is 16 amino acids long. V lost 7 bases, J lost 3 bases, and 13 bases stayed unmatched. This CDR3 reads CASTSLAEGATDTQYF. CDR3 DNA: TGTGCCAGCACCTCCCTAGCGGAAGGGGCTACAGATACGCAGTATTTT.

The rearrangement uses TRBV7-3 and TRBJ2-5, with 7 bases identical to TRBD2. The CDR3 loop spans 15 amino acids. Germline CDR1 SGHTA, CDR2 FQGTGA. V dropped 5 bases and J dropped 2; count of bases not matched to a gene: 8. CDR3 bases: TGTGCCAGCAGCCTCGGAGGGGAGGGTCAAGAGACCCAGTACTTC. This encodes CASSLGGEGQETQYF.

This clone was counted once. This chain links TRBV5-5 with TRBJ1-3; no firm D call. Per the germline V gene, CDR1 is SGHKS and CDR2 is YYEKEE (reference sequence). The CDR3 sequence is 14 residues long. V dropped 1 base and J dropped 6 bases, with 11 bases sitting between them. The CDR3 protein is CASSLRGGENTIYF. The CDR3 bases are TGTGCCAGCAGCTTGCGGGGAGGTGAAAACACCATATATTTT.

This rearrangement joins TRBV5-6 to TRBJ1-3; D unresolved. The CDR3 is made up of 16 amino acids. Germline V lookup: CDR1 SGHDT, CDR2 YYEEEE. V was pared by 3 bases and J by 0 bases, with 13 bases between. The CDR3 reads CASSWSAMSSGNTIYF. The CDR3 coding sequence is TGTGCCAGCAGCTGGTCAGCGATGAGCTCTGGAAACACCATATATTTT.

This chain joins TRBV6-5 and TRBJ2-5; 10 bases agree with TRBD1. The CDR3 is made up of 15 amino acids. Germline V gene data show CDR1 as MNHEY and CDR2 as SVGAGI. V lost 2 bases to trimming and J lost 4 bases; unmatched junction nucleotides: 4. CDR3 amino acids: CASSYADRGRETQYF. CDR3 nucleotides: TGTGCCAGCAGTTACGCTGACAGGGGGCGAGAGACCCAGTACTTC.

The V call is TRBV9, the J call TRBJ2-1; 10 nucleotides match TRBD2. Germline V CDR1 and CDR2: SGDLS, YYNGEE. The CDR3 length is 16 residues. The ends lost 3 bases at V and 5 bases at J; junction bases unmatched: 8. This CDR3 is CASSALAGAIDNEQFF. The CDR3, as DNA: TGTGCCAGCAGCGCGCTAGCGGGAGCGATAGACAATGAGCAGTTCTTC.

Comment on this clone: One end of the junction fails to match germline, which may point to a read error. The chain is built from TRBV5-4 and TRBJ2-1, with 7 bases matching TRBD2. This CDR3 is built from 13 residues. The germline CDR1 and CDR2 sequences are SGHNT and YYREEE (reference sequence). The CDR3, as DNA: TGTGCCAGCAGCTTGGGGCCTCTAGCGGACTACCTCTTC. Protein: CASSLGPLADYLF.

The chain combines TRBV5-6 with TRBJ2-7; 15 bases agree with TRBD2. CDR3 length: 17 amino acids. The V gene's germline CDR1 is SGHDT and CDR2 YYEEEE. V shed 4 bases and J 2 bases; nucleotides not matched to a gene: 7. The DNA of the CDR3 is TGTGCCAGCAGCGCCCGGACTAGCGGGAGGGGACCCTACGAGCAGTACTTC. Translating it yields CASSARTSGRGPYEQYF.

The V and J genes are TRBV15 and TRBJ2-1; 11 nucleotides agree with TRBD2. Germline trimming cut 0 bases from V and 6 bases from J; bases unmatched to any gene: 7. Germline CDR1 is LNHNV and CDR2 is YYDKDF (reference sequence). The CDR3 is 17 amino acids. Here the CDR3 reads CATSREVGTSGFNEQFF. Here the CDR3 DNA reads TGTGCCACCAGCAGAGAAGTTGGGACTAGCGGTTTCAATGAGCAGTTCTTC. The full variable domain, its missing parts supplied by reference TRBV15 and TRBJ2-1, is DAMVIQNPRYQVTQFGKPVTLSCSQTLNHNVMYWYQQKSSQAPKLLFHYYDKDFNNEADTPDNFQSRRPNTSFCFLDIRSPGLGDTAMYLCATSREVGTSGFNEQFFGPGTRLTVL.

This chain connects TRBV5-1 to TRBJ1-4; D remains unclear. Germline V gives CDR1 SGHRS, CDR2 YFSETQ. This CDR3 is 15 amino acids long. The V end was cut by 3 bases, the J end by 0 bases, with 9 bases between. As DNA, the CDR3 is TGCGCCAGCAGCTCGACATTTGCAACTAATGAAAAACTGTTTTTT. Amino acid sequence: CASSSTFATNEKLFF.

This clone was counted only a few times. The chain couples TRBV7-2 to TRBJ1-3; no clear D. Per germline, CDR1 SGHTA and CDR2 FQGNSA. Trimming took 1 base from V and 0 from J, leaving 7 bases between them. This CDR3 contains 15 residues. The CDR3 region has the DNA TGTGCCAGCAGCTTAGGAGGTCTCTCTGGAAACACCATATATTTT. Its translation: CASSLGGLSGNTIYF.

The CDR3 is CASSGASGNTIYF. In DNA, the CDR3 is TGCGCCAGCAGTGGCGCCTCTGGAAACACCATATATTTT. This rearrangement joins TRBV10-1 to TRBJ1-3; D gene uncertain. V was pared by 4 bases and J by 0 bases, with 4 bases between. Germline-derived CDR1 and CDR2 are WNHNN and SYGVQD (reference sequence). CDR3 size: 13 residues.

This chain's CDR3 is CASSLPRGLAGDNEQFF. The CDR3 DNA is TGTGCCAGCAGTCTCCCCAGGGGGCTAGCGGGAGACAATGAGCAGTTCTTC. J is TRBJ2-1 and V is TRBV6-4; 10 bases line up with TRBD2. CDR1 MRHNA and CDR2 SNTAGT come from the germline V gene. The CDR3 consists of 17 residues. V lost 5 bases to trimming and J lost 5 bases; unmatched junction nucleotides: 12.

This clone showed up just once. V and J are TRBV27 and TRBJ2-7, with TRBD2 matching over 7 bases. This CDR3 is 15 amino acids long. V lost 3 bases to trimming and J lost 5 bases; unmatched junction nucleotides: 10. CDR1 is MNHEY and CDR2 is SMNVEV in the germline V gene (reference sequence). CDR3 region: CASSFPRGSSHEQYF. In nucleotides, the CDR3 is TGTGCCAGCAGTTTTCCTCGCGGGAGTTCCCACGAGCAGTACTTC.

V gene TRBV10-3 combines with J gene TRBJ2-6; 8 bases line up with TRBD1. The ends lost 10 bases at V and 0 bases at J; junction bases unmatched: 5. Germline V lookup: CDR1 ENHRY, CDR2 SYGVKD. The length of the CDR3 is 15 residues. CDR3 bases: TGTGCCACCGAGGACAGGGTCTCTGGGGCCAACGTCCTGACTTTC. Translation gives CATEDRVSGANVLTF.

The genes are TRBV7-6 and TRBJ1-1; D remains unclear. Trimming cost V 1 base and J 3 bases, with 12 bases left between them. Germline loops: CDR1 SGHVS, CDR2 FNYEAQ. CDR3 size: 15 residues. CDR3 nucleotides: TGTGCCAGCAGCTTAGTAACCAACGGGGACACTGAAGCTTTCTTT. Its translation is CASSLVTNGDTEAFF.

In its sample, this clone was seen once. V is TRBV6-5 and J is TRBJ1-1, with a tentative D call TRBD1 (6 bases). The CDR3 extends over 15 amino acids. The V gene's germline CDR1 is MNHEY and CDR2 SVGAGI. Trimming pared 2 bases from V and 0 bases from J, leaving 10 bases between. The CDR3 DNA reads TGTGCCAGCAGTTACAATCCAGGGGTGAACACTGAAGCTTTCTTT. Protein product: CASSYNPGVNTEAFF.

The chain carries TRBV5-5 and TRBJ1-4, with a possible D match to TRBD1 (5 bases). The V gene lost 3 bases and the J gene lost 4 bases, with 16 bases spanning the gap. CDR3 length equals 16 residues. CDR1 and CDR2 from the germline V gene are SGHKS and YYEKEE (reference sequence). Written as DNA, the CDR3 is TGTGCCAGCAGCTCTCAAAGGGGTTTTTTTAATGAAAAACTGTTTTTT. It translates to CASSSQRGFFNEKLFF.

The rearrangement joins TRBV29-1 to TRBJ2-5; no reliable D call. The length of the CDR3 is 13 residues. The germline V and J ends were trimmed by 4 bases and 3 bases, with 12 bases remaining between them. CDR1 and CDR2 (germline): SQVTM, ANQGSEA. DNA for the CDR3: TGCAGCGTTGTGGGCAGGCTGAAAGAGACCCAGTACTTC. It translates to CSVVGRLKETQYF.

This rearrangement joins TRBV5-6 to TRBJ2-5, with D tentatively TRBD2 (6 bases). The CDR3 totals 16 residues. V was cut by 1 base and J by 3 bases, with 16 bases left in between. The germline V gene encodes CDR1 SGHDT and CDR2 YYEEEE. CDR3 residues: CASSLRGGREEETQYF. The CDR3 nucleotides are TGTGCCAGCAGCTTGCGGGGCGGCAGGGAGGAAGAGACCCAGTACTTC.

The chain's CDR3 is CASSSEGDFRATDTQYF. The CDR3 nucleotides are TGTGCCAGCAGCTCGGAAGGGGACTTTAGAGCCACAGATACGCAGTATTTT. V gene TRBV5-6 combines with J gene TRBJ2-3; D perhaps matches TRBD2 (6 bases). CDR1 and CDR2 from the germline V gene are SGHDT and YYEEEE. The CDR3 has 17 amino acids. The germline V and J ends were trimmed by 3 bases and 2 bases, with 19 bases remaining between them.

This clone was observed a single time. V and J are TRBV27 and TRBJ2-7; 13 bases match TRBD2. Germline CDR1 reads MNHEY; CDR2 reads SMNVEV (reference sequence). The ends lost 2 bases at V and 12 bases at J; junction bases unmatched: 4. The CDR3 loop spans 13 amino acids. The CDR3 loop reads CASSLTSGRALYF. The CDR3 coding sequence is TGTGCCAGCAGTTTAACTAGCGGGAGGGCCCTGTACTTC.

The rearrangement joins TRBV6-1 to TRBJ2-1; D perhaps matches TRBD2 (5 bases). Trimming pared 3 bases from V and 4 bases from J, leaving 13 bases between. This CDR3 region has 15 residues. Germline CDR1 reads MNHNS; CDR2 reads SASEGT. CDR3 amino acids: CASSDLGSGYNEQFF. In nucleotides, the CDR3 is TGTGCCAGCAGTGACTTGGGATCGGGGTACAATGAGCAGTTCTTC.

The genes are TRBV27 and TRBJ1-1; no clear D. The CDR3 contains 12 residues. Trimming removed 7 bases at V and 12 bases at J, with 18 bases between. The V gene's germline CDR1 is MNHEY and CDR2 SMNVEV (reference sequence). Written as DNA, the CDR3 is TGTGCCAGCAAGGAGGCCAACAAGGAGACTTTCTTT. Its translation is CASKEANKETFF.

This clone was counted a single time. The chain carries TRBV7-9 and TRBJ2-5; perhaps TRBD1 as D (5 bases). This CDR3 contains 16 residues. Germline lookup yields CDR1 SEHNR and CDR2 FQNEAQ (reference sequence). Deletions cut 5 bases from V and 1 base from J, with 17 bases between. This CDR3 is CASSPTQGHIQETQYF. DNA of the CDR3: TGTGCCAGCAGCCCCACGCAGGGCCACATCCAAGAGACCCAGTACTTC.

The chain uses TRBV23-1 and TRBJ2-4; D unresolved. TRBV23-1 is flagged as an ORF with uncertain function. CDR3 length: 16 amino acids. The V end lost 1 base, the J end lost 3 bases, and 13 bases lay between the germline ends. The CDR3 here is CASSQFSRRGKNIQYF. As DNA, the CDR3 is TGCGCCAGCAGTCAATTTTCCCGGCGAGGCAAAAACATTCAGTACTTC.

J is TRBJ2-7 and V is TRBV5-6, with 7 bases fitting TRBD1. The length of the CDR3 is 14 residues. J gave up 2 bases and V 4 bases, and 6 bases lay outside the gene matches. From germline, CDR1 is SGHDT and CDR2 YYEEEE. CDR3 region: CASSRQTGAYEQYF. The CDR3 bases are TGTGCCAGCAGCCGTCAAACAGGGGCCTACGAGCAGTACTTC.

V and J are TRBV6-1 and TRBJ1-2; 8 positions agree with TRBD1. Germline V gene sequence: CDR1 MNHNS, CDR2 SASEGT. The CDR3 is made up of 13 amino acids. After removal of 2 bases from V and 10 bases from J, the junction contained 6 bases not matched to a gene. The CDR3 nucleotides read TGTGCCAGCAGTGAAACCCCGGACAGGGACTACACCTTC. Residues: CASSETPDRDYTF.

This CDR3 reads CASSAGLPENEKLFF. The CDR3 DNA follows: TGTGCCAGTAGTGCGGGTCTCCCCGAGAACGAAAAACTGTTTTTT. This chain uses TRBV19 with TRBJ1-4, with unresolved D. Trimming stripped 5 bases from V and 8 bases from J, with 18 bases between. Germline V gene data show CDR1 as LNHDA and CDR2 as SQIVND (reference sequence). This CDR3 has 15 amino acids.

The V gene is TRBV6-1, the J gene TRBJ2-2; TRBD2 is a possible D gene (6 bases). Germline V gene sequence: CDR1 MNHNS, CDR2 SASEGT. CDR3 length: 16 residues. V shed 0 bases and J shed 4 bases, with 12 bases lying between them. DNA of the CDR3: TGTGCCAGCAGTGAAGCCGGGCGGGAAGTCACCGGGGAGCTGTTTTTT. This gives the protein CASSEAGREVTGELFF.

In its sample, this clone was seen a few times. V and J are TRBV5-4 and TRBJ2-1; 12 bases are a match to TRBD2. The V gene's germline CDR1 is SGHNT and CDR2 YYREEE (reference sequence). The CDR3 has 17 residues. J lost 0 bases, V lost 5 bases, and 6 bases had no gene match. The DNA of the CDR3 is TGTGCCAGCAGGCTAGCGGGAGGGCGGTGCTCCTACAATGAGCAGTTCTTC. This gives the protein CASRLAGGRCSYNEQFF.